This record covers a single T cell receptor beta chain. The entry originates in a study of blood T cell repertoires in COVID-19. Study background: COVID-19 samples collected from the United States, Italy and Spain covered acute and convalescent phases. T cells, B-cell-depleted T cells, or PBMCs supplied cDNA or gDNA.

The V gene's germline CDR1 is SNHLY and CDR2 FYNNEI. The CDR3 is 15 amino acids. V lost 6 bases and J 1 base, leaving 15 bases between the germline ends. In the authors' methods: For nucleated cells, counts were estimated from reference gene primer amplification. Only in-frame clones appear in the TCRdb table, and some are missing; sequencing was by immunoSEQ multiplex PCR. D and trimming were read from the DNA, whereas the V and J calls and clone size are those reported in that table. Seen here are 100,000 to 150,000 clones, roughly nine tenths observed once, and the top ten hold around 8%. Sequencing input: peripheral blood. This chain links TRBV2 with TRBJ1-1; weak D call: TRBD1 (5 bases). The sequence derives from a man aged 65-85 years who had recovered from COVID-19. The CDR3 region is CASRKTTVANTEAFF. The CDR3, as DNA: TGTGCCAGCAGGAAAACGACAGTTGCGAACACTGAAGCTTTCTTT.